The clone carrying this T cell receptor beta chain occurred a few times. Sequencing of TCR beta drew on CD8+ and CD4+ T cells from blood. Negative isolation yielded CD4+ and CD8+ T cells, and FACS enriched TEMRA cells. This specimen comes from a study of CD8 T cells in Susac syndrome. The authors reverse transcribed about 0.5 to 1 ug RNA with random hexamers. Amplification of TCR beta CDR3 across 54 Vbeta and 13 Jbeta was performed with immunoSEQ multiplex PCR. Via MiXCR, TCRdb re-called the immunoSEQ multiplex PCR reads, giving one row per CDR3 protein. The sample lists around 300,000 distinct CDR3 sequences; under 95% were seen once. CDR1 and CDR2 (germline): SEHNR, FQNEAQ (reference sequence). The CDR3 extends over 14 amino acids. V was shortened by 3 bases and J by 0 bases, with 8 bases between the two germline ends.

The chain couples TRBV7-9 to TRBJ1-2, with D hard to call. Sample: CD4+ T cells from PBMCs. The clonotype was recovered from a human donor with multiple sclerosis. The CDR3 region is CASSFSSPNYGYTF. The CDR3 coding sequence is TGTGCCAGCAGCTTTTCTTCCCCTAACTATGGCTACACCTTC. Drawing the rest from reference TRBV7-9 and TRBJ1-2, the complete variable domain is DTGVSQNPRHKITKRGQNVTFRCDPISEHNRLYWYRQTLGQGPEFLTYFQNEAQLEKSRLLSDRFSAERPKGSFSTLEIQRTEQGDSAMYLCASSFSSPNYGYTFGSGTRLTVV.